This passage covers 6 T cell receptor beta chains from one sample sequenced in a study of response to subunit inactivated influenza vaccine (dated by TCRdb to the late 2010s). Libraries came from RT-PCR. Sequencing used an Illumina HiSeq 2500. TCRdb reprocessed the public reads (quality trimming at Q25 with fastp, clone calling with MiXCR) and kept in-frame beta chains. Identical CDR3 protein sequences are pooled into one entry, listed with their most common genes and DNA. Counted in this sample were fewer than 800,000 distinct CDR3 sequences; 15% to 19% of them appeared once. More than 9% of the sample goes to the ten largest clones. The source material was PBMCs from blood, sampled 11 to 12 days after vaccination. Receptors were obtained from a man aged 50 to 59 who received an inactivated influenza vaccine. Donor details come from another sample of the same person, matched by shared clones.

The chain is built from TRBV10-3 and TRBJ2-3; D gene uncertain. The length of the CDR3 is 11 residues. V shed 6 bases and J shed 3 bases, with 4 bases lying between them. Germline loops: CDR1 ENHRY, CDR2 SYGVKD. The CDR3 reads CAIRETDTQYF. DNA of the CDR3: TGTGCCATCAGAGAAACAGATACGCAGTATTTT.

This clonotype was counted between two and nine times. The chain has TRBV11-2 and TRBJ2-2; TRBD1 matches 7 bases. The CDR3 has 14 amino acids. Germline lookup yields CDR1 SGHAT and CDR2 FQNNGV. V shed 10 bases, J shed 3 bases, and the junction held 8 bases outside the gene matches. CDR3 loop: CATSQGWDTGELFF. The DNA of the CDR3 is TGTGCCACCTCACAGGGGTGGGACACCGGGGAGCTGTTTTTT.

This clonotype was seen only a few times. Here the CDR3 reads CASQGTGHEQYF. CDR3 DNA sequence: TGTGCCAGCCAGGGGACAGGCCACGAGCAGTACTTC. The chain combines TRBV2 with TRBJ2-7; 8 nucleotides match TRBD1. Germline V lookup: CDR1 SNHLY, CDR2 FYNNEI. The CDR3 runs 12 residues. The J segment lost 5 bases and the V segment lost 8 bases, leaving 5 bases of the junction unmatched.

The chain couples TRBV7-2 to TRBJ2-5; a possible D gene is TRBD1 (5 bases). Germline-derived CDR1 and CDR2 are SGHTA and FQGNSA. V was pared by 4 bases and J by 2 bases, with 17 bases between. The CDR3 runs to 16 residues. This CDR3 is CASSSLPGQGQETQYF. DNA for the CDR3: TGTGCCAGCAGCTCCCTCCCAGGGCAGGGTCAAGAGACCCAGTACTTC. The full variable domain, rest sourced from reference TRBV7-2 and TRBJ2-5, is GAGVSQSPSNKVTEKGKDVELRCDPISGHTALYWYRQSLGQGLEFLIYFQGNSAPDKSGLPSDRFSAERTGGSVSTLTIQRTQQEDSAVYLCASSSLPGQGQETQYFGPGTRLLVL.

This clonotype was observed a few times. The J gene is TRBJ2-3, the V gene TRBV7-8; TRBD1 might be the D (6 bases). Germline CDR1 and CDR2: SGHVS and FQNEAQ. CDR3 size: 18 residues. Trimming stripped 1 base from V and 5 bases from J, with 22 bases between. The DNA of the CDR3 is TGTGCCAGCAGCTTAGTTTACAGGACAGAAGAGGCCGAAGATACGCAGTATTTT. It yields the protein CASSLVYRTEEAEDTQYF.

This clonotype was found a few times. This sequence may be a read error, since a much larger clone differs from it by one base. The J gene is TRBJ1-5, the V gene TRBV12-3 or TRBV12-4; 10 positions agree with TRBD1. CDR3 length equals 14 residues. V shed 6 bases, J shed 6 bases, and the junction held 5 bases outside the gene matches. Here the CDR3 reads CASSPGQGTQPQHF. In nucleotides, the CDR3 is TGTGCCAGCAGCCCGGGACAGGGGACTCAGCCCCAGCATTTT.